The 9 T cell receptor beta chains below were found in one sample sequenced in a study of graft-versus-host responses after intestinal transplantation. Investigators treated the graft tissue so that it released intraepithelial and lamina propria lymphocytes. The table came from immunoSEQ multiplex PCR; TCRdb's copy has only in-frame clones and leaves some out. The sample contains about 4,500 clones, over 70% of which appear only once. Source: ileum tissue, taken 338 days after intestinal transplantation. The origin of the receptors is a human patient who received an intestinal transplant, so some T cells may come from the graft donor.

This clone has a single count. The chain recombines TRBV27 with TRBJ2-7; D is uncertain. The CDR3 extends over 15 amino acids. The V end lost 2 bases, the J end lost 0 bases, and 11 bases lay between the germline ends. Germline CDR1 and CDR2: MNHEY and SMNVEV (reference sequence). CDR3 bases: TGTGCCAGCAGTTTAAGACCAGGAAGCTCCTACGAGCAGTACTTC. Translated, it gives CASSLRPGSSYEQYF.

The chain's CDR3 is CASSYSAGGYGYTF. The CDR3 DNA reads as TGTGCCAGCAGTTACTCGGCAGGGGGCTATGGCTACACCTTC. The genes are TRBV6-5 and TRBJ1-2; TRBD1 agrees at 7 bases. The germline gives CDR1 MNHEY, CDR2 SVGAGI. The CDR3 sequence is 14 residues long. V gave up 0 bases and J gave up 4 bases; unmatched junction bases: 2.

This chain connects TRBV4-1 to TRBJ2-7, with D possibly TRBD2 on 6 matching bases. Germline CDR1 and CDR2: MGHRA and YSYEKL. CDR3 length: 16 residues. Trimming stripped 1 base from V and 2 bases from J, with 15 bases between. CDR3 residues: CASSQGSSGLTYEQYF. CDR3 in DNA: TGCGCCAGCAGCCAAGGGTCGAGCGGGCTCACCTACGAGCAGTACTTC.

V is TRBV29-1 and J is TRBJ2-1; D perhaps matches TRBD2 (6 bases). Germline V gene data show CDR1 as SQVTM and CDR2 as ANQGSEA. Trimming shortened V by 6 bases and J by 8 bases, and 17 bases separated the two germline ends. This CDR3 has 13 residues. The CDR3 spells CSVAPDQRDEQFF. The CDR3, as DNA: TGCAGCGTCGCCCCGGACCAGCGGGATGAGCAGTTCTTC.

The chain joins TRBV2 to TRBJ2-4; TRBD1 might be the D (5 bases). CDR3 length: 16 residues. Germline CDR1 SNHLY, CDR2 FYNNEI. Trimming removed 2 bases at V and 0 bases at J, with 11 bases between. CDR3 nucleotide sequence: TGTGCCAGCAGTGAATGGGGCGCCGGAGCCAAAAACATTCAGTACTTC. Its protein is CASSEWGAGAKNIQYF.

This chain uses TRBV7-9 with TRBJ1-3; the D is unclear. This CDR3 spans 15 amino acids. V was trimmed by 5 bases and J by 1 base, leaving 12 bases between them. CDR1 is SEHNR and CDR2 is FQNEAQ in the germline V gene (reference sequence). This CDR3 is CASSPSASSGNTIYF. CDR3 DNA sequence: TGTGCCAGCAGCCCCAGCGCCAGTTCTGGAAACACCATATATTTT.

This clone turned up a few times. The rearrangement uses TRBV28 and TRBJ1-1; the D gene is possibly TRBD1 (6 bases). Germline V gene data show CDR1 as MDHEN and CDR2 as SYDVKM. Trimming left V 4 bases short and J 6 bases short, with 21 bases between. This CDR3 has 16 amino acids. DNA of the CDR3: TGTGCCAGCAGTTCCCCCATGGGGGCGCGGAGGTCTGAAGCTTTCTTT. Protein product: CASSSPMGARRSEAFF. Filled out from reference TRBV28 and TRBJ1-1, the complete variable domain reads DVKVTQSSRYLVKRTGEKVFLECVQDMDHENMFWYRQDPGLGLRLIYFSYDVKMKEKGDIPEGYSVSREKKERFSLILESASTNQTSMYLCASSSPMGARRSEAFFGQGTRLTVV.

The V and J genes are TRBV28 and TRBJ2-5, with D perhaps matching TRBD2 (7 bases). The CDR3 is made up of 16 amino acids. CDR1 and CDR2 from the germline V gene are MDHEN and SYDVKM. Trimming removed 7 bases at V and 5 bases at J, with 23 bases between. The CDR3 sequence is CASNPTGRGLVETQYF. CDR3 nucleotide sequence: TGTGCCAGCAATCCTACAGGGAGGGGGTTGGTGGAGACCCAGTACTTC.

The chain employs TRBV11-3 and TRBJ2-7; the match to TRBD1 covers 8 bases. The CDR3 is made up of 15 amino acids. The germline CDR1 and CDR2 sequences are SGHNT and YENEEA. V lost 8 bases to trimming and J lost 3 bases; unmatched junction nucleotides: 12. CDR3: CASPYPAGGFYEQYF. Here the CDR3 DNA reads TGTGCCAGCCCCTATCCGGCAGGGGGCTTCTACGAGCAGTACTTC. Variable domain in full (rest from reference TRBV11-3 and TRBJ2-7): EAGVVQSPRYKIIEKKQPVAFWCNPISGHNTLYWYLQNLGQGPELLIRYENEEAVDDSQLPKDRFSAERLKGVDSTLKIQPAELGDSAVYLCASPYPAGGFYEQYFGPGTRLTVT.